The 11 T cell receptor beta chains presented below share a single source sample, sequenced in a study of blood T cell repertoires in COVID-19 (dated by TCRdb to about 2020). The method was the immunoSEQ multiplex PCR assay. Entries here come from immuneACCESS through TCRdb and include only in-frame sequences with V and J called. Some clones fail to appear in such tables; in the studies checked, an unresolved V gene covers under half of the shortfall, and the cause of the remainder is unknown. The sample contains fewer than 500,000 clones, roughly 87% of them found a single time. The top ten clones comprise about 0.65% of the sample. Sequenced input: PBMCs or T cells enriched from blood (not recorded which). All receptors derive from a woman under 30 who had recovered from COVID-19.

The rearrangement links TRBV2 to TRBJ1-3; D possibly corresponds to TRBD1 (6 bases). V was pared by 5 bases and J by 0 bases, with 11 bases between. Germline CDR1 SNHLY, CDR2 FYNNEI. The CDR3 runs to 15 residues. For the CDR3, the DNA is TGTGCCAGCAGTAACAGGGTGACCTCTGGAAACACCATATATTTT. Translation gives CASSNRVTSGNTIYF.

DNA of the CDR3: TGTGCCAGCAGTGATCGGTCCTCCTACGAGCAGTACTTC. It is translated as CASSDRSSYEQYF. This chain uses TRBV25-1 with TRBJ2-7; D is uncertain. Trimming shortened V by 3 bases and J by 0 bases, and 6 bases separated the two germline ends. Germline lookup yields CDR1 MGHDK and CDR2 SYGVNS. CDR3 length: 13 amino acids.

The CDR3 loop reads CASSSEGAGGAYNEQFF. The CDR3 region has the DNA TGTGCCAGCAGTTCAGAAGGGGCAGGGGGCGCGTACAATGAGCAGTTCTTC. The gene calls are TRBV28 and TRBJ2-1; TRBD1 matches 8 bases. CDR1 MDHEN and CDR2 SYDVKM come from the germline V gene. The CDR3 runs to 17 residues. With V trimmed by 4 bases and J by 4 bases, 12 bases remained unmatched.

This chain joins TRBV7-6 and TRBJ1-6, with D hard to call. The CDR3 totals 14 residues. Germline V lookup: CDR1 SGHVS, CDR2 FNYEAQ. V was cut by 5 bases and J by 0 bases, with 5 bases left in between. The CDR3 reads CASSPSSYNSPLHF. The CDR3 region has the DNA TGTGCCAGCAGCCCGAGCTCCTATAATTCACCCCTCCACTTT.

This clone has a handful of counts. The V gene is TRBV2, the J gene TRBJ2-7; no firm D call. From germline, CDR1 is SNHLY and CDR2 FYNNEI. CDR3 length: 14 residues. V lost 1 base to trimming and J lost 2 bases, with 9 bases between them. In DNA form, the CDR3 reads TGTGCCAGCAGTGAAGGGGCTCAGACCTACGAGCAGTACTTC. Its protein is CASSEGAQTYEQYF.

The chain employs TRBV18 and TRBJ1-5; maybe TRBD1 (5 bases). The CDR3 runs to 13 residues. CDR1 is KGHSH and CDR2 is LQKENI in the germline V gene. V was pared by 6 bases and J by 4 bases, with 10 bases between. CDR3 sequence: CASSPTVNQPQHF. The CDR3 DNA reads TGTGCCAGCTCTCCGACAGTTAATCAGCCCCAGCATTTT.

The chain is built from TRBV30 and TRBJ1-5; TRBD1 matches 9 bases. The ends lost 0 bases at V and 4 bases at J; junction bases unmatched: 4. The germline V gene has CDR1 GTSNPN and CDR2 SVGIG (reference sequence). The CDR3 runs to 15 residues. The CDR3 DNA follows: TGTGCCTGGAGTGTCGGACAGGGGATTAATCAGCCCCAGCATTTT. Encoded protein: CAWSVGQGINQPQHF.

V is TRBV7-2 and J is TRBJ2-7; TRBD1 matches at 7 bases. CDR1 and CDR2 (germline): SGHTA, FQGNSA. The CDR3 runs to 13 residues. The V and J ends lost 5 bases and 2 bases, in that order; junction bases with no gene match: 3. The CDR3, as DNA: TGTGCCAGCAGCCACGGACAGGCCTACGAGCAGTACTTC. This translates into CASSHGQAYEQYF.

The chain links TRBV14 to TRBJ1-1; 7 nucleotides align to TRBD1. The CDR3 extends over 15 amino acids. Germline V gives CDR1 SGHDN, CDR2 FVKESK. Losses at the gene ends were 3 bases for V and 3 bases for J; bases not matched to a gene: 7. In DNA, the CDR3 is TGTGCCAGCAGCCAGGACACAGGGGCGGACACTGAAGCTTTCTTT. This gives the protein CASSQDTGADTEAFF.

The genes are TRBV2 and TRBJ1-1; D gene uncertain. Trimming cost V 11 bases and J 0 bases, with 13 bases left between them. This CDR3 has 13 residues. From germline, CDR1 is SNHLY and CDR2 FYNNEI. The CDR3 sequence: CAAGEEMNTEAFF. The CDR3 DNA follows: TGTGCCGCCGGGGAGGAAATGAACACTGAAGCTTTCTTT. The full variable domain, its missing parts supplied by reference TRBV2 and TRBJ1-1, is EPEVTQTPSHQVTQMGQEVILRCVPISNHLYFYWYRQILGQKVEFLVSFYNNEISEKSEIFDDQFSVERPDGSNFTLKIRSTKLEDSAMYFCAAGEEMNTEAFFGQGTRLTVV.

The chain recombines TRBV21-1 with TRBJ2-3; no check of the table's D call, TRBD1, against the DNA was made. TRBV21-1 is a known pseudogene. There are 13 residues in the CDR3. The CDR3 region is CASRQGSTDTQYF. As DNA, the CDR3 is TGTGCCAGCAGACAGGGAAGCACAGATACGCAGTATTTT.